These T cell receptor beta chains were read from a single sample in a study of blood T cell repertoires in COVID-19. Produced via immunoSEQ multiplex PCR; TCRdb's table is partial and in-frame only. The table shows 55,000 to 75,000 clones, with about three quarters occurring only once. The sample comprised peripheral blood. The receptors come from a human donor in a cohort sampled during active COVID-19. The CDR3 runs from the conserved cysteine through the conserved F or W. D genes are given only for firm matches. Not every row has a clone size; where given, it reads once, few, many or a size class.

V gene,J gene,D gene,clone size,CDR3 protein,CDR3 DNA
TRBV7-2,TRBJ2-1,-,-,CASSLAGGAYNEQFF,TGTGCCAGCAGCTTAGCGGGAGGTGCCTACAATGAGCAGTTCTTC
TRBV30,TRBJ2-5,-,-,CAWRAYQETQYF,TGTGCCTGGAGGGCTTACCAAGAGACCCAGTACTTC
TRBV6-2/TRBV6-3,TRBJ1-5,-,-,CASSPSLRGRGQPQHF,TGTGCCAGCAGCCCTAGCCTCCGGGGGAGGGGACAGCCCCAGCATTTT
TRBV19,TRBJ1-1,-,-,CASSIWGLPGAFF,TGTGCCAGTAGTATCTGGGGGCTACCGGGAGCTTTCTTT
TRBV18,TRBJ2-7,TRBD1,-,CASSLGQEKREQYF,TGTGCCAGCTCACTGGGACAGGAAAAACGCGAGCAGTACTTC
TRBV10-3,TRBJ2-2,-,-,CAISGLGGANTGELFF,TGTGCCATCAGTGGGCTGGGCGGGGCGAACACCGGGGAGCTGTTTTTT
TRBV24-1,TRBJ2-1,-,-,CAASGQGNNEQFF,TGTGCCGCCTCGGGTCAGGGTAACAATGAGCAGTTCTTC
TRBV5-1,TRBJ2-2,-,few,CASSSRTVGTGELFF,TGCGCCAGCAGTTCGAGGACAGTGGGTACCGGGGAGCTGTTTTTT
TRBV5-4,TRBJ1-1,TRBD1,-,CASRLDRGGGTEAFF,TGTGCCAGCAGATTGGACAGGGGCGGCGGCACTGAAGCTTTCTTT
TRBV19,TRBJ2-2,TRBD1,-,CASSTSGTGYTGELFF,TGTGCCAGTAGTACTTCCGGGACAGGGTACACCGGGGAGCTGTTTTTT
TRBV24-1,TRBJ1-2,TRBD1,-,CATSGPTGQGPEGYTF,TGTGCCACCAGCGGACCGACGGGACAGGGTCCGGAGGGCTACACCTTC
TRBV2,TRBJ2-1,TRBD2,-,CAIRRGLAGDNEQFF,TGTGCCATAAGACGGGGCCTAGCGGGAGACAATGAGCAGTTCTTC
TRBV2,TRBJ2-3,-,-,CASSLDGSTQYF,TGTGCCAGCAGCCTAGATGGTAGTACGCAGTATTTT
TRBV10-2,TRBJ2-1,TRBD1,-,CASSESTDRPNEQFF,TGCGCCAGCAGTGAGTCGACGGACAGGCCCAATGAGCAGTTCTTC
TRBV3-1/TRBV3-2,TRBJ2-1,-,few,CASSQGLRYNEQFF,TGTGCCAGCAGCCAAGGTCTACGATACAATGAGCAGTTCTTC
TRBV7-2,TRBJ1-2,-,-,CASSLLGPGDRYGYTF,TGTGCCAGCAGCTTATTAGGTCCAGGGGATCGGTATGGCTACACCTTC
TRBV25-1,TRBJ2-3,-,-,CASSESWGVEGTDTQYF,TGTGCCAGCAGTGAATCATGGGGGGTTGAGGGGACAGATACGCAGTATTTT
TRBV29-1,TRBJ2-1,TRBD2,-,CSVTGTTHNEQFF,TGCAGCGTCACCGGGACTACCCATAATGAGCAGTTCTTC
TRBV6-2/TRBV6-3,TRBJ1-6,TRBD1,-,CASSDRGENSPLHF,TGTGCCAGCAGTGACAGGGGGGAGAATTCACCCCTCCACTTT
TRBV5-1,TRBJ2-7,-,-,CASSLGAEGTRGAKLTEQYF,TGCGCCAGCAGCTTGGGTGCAGAAGGGACTCGGGGCGCAAAATTGACCGAGCAGTACTTC
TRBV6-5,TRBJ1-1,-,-,CASRVGNRQNTEAFF,TGTGCCAGCAGGGTCGGTAACAGACAAAACACTGAAGCTTTCTTT
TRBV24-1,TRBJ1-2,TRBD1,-,CATSDTRTGDNYGYTF,TGTGCCACCAGTGACACCAGGACAGGGGATAACTATGGCTACACCTTC
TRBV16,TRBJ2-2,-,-,CASSQSHSTGELFF,TGTGCCAGCAGCCAATCACACAGCACCGGGGAGCTGTTTTTT
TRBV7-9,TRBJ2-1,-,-,CASSFTHEQFF,TGTGCCAGCAGCTTCACACATGAGCAGTTCTTC
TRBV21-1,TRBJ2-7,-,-,CASSKIGLAGGSIGYEQYF,TGTGCCAGCAGCAAAATTGGACTAGCGGGAGGGTCCATAGGCTACGAGCAGTACTTC
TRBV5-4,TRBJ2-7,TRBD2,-,CASRLAGGNQEQYF,TGTGCCAGCAGACTAGCGGGGGGAAATCAAGAGCAGTACTTC
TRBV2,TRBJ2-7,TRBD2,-,CASSGGLAGDLSEQYF,TGTGCCAGCAGTGGGGGACTAGCGGGAGATCTAAGCGAGCAGTACTTC
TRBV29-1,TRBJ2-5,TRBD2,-,CSVEAAGAQETQYF,TGCAGCGTCGAAGCAGCGGGAGCCCAAGAGACCCAGTACTTC
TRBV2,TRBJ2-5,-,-,CASSVSLGGVSQYF,TGTGCCAGCAGTGTATCTCTCGGTGGTGTGTCACAGTACTTC
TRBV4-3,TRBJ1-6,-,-,CASSQDGQSGSPLHF,TGCGCCAGCAGCCAAGATGGCCAGTCAGGTTCACCCCTCCACTTT
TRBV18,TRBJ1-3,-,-,CASSAGDGNTIYF,TGTGCCAGCTCCGCGGGGGATGGAAACACCATATATTTT
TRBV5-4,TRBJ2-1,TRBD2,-,CASSPRTSGLYNEQFF,TGTGCCAGCAGCCCAAGGACTAGCGGGCTCTACAATGAGCAGTTCTTC
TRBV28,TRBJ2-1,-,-,CASSLRGRRDEQFF,TGTGCCAGCAGTCTCAGGGGTCGTAGGGATGAGCAGTTCTTC
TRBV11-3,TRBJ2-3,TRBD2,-,CASSLPPRTSGSSYTDTQYF,TGTGCCAGCAGCTTACCCCCTCGGACTAGCGGGAGCTCCTACACAGATACGCAGTATTTT
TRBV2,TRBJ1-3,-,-,CASNRDSGNTIYF,TGTGCCAGCAACCGAGATTCTGGAAACACCATATATTTT
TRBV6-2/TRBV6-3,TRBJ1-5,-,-,CASSPTGGHQPQHF,TGTGCCAGCAGCCCGACGGGGGGACATCAGCCCCAGCATTTT
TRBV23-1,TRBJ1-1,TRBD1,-,CASSPGTGGADTEAFF,TGCGCCAGCAGTCCCGGGACAGGGGGCGCGGACACTGAAGCTTTCTTT
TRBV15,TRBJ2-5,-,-,CATSRGGVGETQYF,TGTGCCACCAGCAGAGGGGGCGTAGGGGAGACCCAGTACTTC
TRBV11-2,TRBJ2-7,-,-,CASSGRSYEQYF,TGTGCCAGCAGCGGCCGCAGTTACGAGCAGTACTTC
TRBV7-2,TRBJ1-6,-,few,CASSPERGLSSPLHF,TGTGCCAGCAGCCCAGAGAGGGGACTTTCCTCACCCCTCCACTTT
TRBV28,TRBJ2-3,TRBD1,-,CASSPWTGSTDTQYF,TGTGCCAGCAGTCCATGGACAGGGAGCACAGATACGCAGTATTTT